This entry lists 15 T cell receptor beta chains sequenced from one sample in a study of T cells in Graves' hyperthyroidism and ophthalmopathy. From RNA transcripts, TCR beta CDR3 regions were amplified. During a first-round RT-PCR of the TCR CDR3, the HTBI primer set was used. TCRdb fed the multiplex PCR reads into MiXCR, producing one record per CDR3 protein. This sample has roughly 170,000 distinct CDR3 sequences, with over 7.5% found just once. The sequenced sample consisted of blood. The source of these receptors is a woman under 30 with Graves' hyperthyroidism that later progressed to Graves' ophthalmopathy.

This clonotype came up many times. This chain joins TRBV7-3 and TRBJ2-1, with D possibly matching TRBD2 (6 bases). Germline V lookup: CDR1 SGHTA, CDR2 FQGTGA. V dropped 5 bases and J dropped 0 bases, with 11 bases sitting between them. CDR3 size: 15 residues. The CDR3 loop reads CASSLGTGSYNEQFF. CDR3 nucleotide sequence: TGTGCCAGCAGCCTGGGGACTGGCTCCTACAATGAGCAGTTCTTC.

The chain recombines TRBV11-2 with TRBJ2-7; TRBD1 aligns across 7 bases. The V gene's germline CDR1 is SGHAT and CDR2 FQNNGV. CDR3 length: 15 amino acids. The J segment lost 1 base and the V segment lost 2 bases, leaving 5 bases of the junction unmatched. The CDR3 loop reads CASSLSETGSYEQYF. The CDR3 nucleotides read TGTGCCAGCAGCTTAAGTGAGACAGGGTCCTACGAGCAGTACTTC.

The CDR3: CASSTDRARGGYTF. As DNA, the CDR3 is TGTGCCAGTAGTACAGACAGGGCGCGAGGGGGCTACACCTTC. The V call is TRBV19, the J call TRBJ1-2, with 7 nucleotides matching TRBD1. V lost 4 bases, J lost 8 bases, and 10 bases stayed unmatched. The germline gives CDR1 LNHDA, CDR2 SQIVND (reference sequence). The CDR3 spans 14 residues.

Ten or more counts support this clonotype. The gene calls are TRBV6-6 and TRBJ1-1, with a tentative D call TRBD1 (5 bases). Trimming took 2 bases from V and 3 from J, leaving 13 bases between them. Germline lookup yields CDR1 MNHNY and CDR2 SVGAGI (reference sequence). The CDR3 contains 15 residues. The CDR3 protein is CASSYVRLGDTEAFF. The CDR3 DNA follows: TGTGCCAGCAGTTACGTCAGGCTGGGGGACACTGAAGCTTTCTTT.

This clonotype has ten or more counts. The V gene is TRBV2, the J gene TRBJ2-1; 12 bases line up with TRBD2. Per the germline V gene, CDR1 is SNHLY and CDR2 is FYNNEI. The CDR3 length is 16 residues. V shed 5 bases and J 0 bases; nucleotides not matched to a gene: 2. The CDR3 nucleotides are TGTGCCAGCAGTCTAGCGGGGGGGAGCTCCTACAATGAGCAGTTCTTC. This codes for CASSLAGGSSYNEQFF.

This clonotype occurred a few times. The CDR3 nucleotides are TGTGCCAGCGGGCGTGGGACAGGGTTCTATGGCTACACCTTC. The encoded protein is CASGRGTGFYGYTF. The chain uses TRBV12-3 or TRBV12-4 and TRBJ1-2; 9 nucleotides align to TRBD1. V shed 8 bases and J 4 bases; nucleotides not matched to a gene: 8. The length of the CDR3 is 14 residues.

This clonotype has ten or more counts. As DNA, the CDR3 is TGTGCCAGCAGCGACGGGACAGGGGGACATTCAGGCTACACCTTC. Its protein product is CASSDGTGGHSGYTF. J is TRBJ1-2 and V is TRBV6-1; 11 positions agree with TRBD1. Trimming cost V 6 bases and J 8 bases; bases outside gene matches: 11. The length of the CDR3 is 15 residues. CDR1 is MNHNS and CDR2 is SASEGT in the germline V gene.

This clonotype was recorded at least ten times. This chain uses TRBV7-6 with TRBJ2-5; possibly TRBD2 for D (7 bases). Germline CDR1 reads SGHVS; CDR2 reads FNYEAQ. The CDR3 consists of 17 residues. Trimming shortened V by 0 bases and J by 5 bases, and 19 bases separated the two germline ends. CDR3 sequence: CASSLANPQGGIETQYF. CDR3 bases: TGTGCCAGCAGCTTAGCTAACCCACAGGGAGGGATTGAGACCCAGTACTTC.

This clonotype showed up many times. The V call is TRBV27, the J call TRBJ1-5; D gene unclear. Trimming took off 1 base at V and 2 bases at J, with 12 bases between the two ends. The length of the CDR3 is 16 residues. Germline loops: CDR1 MNHEY, CDR2 SMNVEV (reference sequence). The CDR3 spells CASSLFSGLRNQPQHF. The CDR3 DNA is TGTGCCAGCAGTTTATTTTCAGGTCTCCGCAATCAGCCCCAGCATTTT.

In its sample, this clonotype was seen many times. This sequence joins TRBV19 and TRBJ2-1, with 13 bases identical to TRBD2. The trim removed 9 bases at V and 10 bases at J, leaving 18 bases unmatched. The germline V gene encodes CDR1 LNHDA and CDR2 SQIVND (reference sequence). The CDR3 loop spans 17 amino acids. CDR3: CASNPGTSGMGRGEQFF. Here the CDR3 DNA reads TGTGCCAGCAACCCCGGGACTAGCGGGATGGGTAGGGGGGAGCAGTTCTTC. Full variable domain (remainder filled in from reference TRBV19 and TRBJ2-1): DGGITQSPKYLFRKEGQNVTLSCEQNLNHDAMYWYRQDPGQGLRLIYYSQIVNDFQKGDIAEGYSVSREKKESFPLTVTSAQKNPTAFYLCASNPGTSGMGRGEQFFGPGTRLTVL.

The table lists this clonotype with many counts. The chain uses TRBV6-2 or TRBV6-3 and TRBJ2-7; a weak D match, TRBD1 (6 bases). V was trimmed by 2 bases and J by 3 bases, leaving 8 bases between them. There are 13 residues in the CDR3. Germline V lookup: CDR1 MNHEY, CDR2 SVGEGT. The DNA for the CDR3 is TGTGCCAGCAGTTACAAGGACAGCTACGAGCAGTACTTC. This gives the protein CASSYKDSYEQYF.

Ten or more counts support this clonotype. The V and J genes are TRBV11-3 and TRBJ2-3, with 7 bases identical to TRBD1. Looked up from germline, CDR1 is SGHNT and CDR2 is YENEEA. This CDR3 is 19 amino acids long. The ends lost 1 base at V and 1 base at J; junction bases unmatched: 14. DNA for the CDR3: TGTGCCAGCAGCTTAGGTATATGTAAGGGGGCGCAGGGCACAGATACGCAGTATTTT. Residues: CASSLGICKGAQGTDTQYF.

This clonotype was found many times. The genes are TRBV6-2 or TRBV6-3 and TRBJ2-7, with 9 bases matching TRBD1. This CDR3 has 15 amino acids. From germline, CDR1 is MNHEY and CDR2 SVGEGT. With V trimmed by 5 bases and J by 3 bases, 8 bases remained unmatched. As DNA, the CDR3 is TGTGCCAGCAGTCCACCCGGGACAGGGATCTACGAGCAGTACTTC. Protein sequence: CASSPPGTGIYEQYF.

This clonotype was counted ten times or more. The V and J genes are TRBV6-1 and TRBJ2-3, with TRBD2 identical over 7 bases. CDR1 is MNHNS and CDR2 is SASEGT in the germline V gene. J was trimmed by 2 bases and V by 2 bases; bases with no gene match: 7. The CDR3 has 16 amino acids. In DNA form, the CDR3 reads TGTGCCAGCAGTGAAAGTGGGGGGGTCCACACAGATACGCAGTATTTT. It encodes CASSESGGVHTDTQYF.

In its sample, this clonotype was seen many times. CDR3 sequence (DNA): TGTGCCAGCAGTTTTAGTACTAGGGGCGGCGATGAAAAACTGTTTTTT. Amino acids: CASSFSTRGGDEKLFF. The V gene is TRBV12-3 or TRBV12-4, the J gene TRBJ1-4; D perhaps matches TRBD1 (5 bases). This CDR3 spans 16 amino acids. Trimming stripped 3 bases from V and 6 bases from J, with 17 bases between.